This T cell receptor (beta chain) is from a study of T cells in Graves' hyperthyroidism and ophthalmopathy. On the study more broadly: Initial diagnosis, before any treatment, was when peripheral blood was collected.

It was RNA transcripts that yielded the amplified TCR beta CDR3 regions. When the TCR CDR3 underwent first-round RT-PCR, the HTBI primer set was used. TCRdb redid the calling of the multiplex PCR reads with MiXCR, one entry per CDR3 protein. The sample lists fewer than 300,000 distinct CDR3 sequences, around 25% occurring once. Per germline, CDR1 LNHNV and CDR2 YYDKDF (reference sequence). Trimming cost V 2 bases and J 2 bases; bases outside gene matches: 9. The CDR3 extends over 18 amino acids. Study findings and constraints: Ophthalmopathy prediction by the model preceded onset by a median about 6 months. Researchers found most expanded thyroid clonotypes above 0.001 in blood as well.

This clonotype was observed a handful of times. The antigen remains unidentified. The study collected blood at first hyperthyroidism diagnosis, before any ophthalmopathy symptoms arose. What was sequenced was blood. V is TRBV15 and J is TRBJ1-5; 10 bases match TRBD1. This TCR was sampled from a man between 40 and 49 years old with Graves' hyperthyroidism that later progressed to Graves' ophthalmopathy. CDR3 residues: CATSRPSGTGVGNQPQHF. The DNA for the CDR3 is TGTGCCACCAGCAGACCCTCCGGGACAGGGGTCGGCAATCAGCCCCAGCATTTT.